Below, 2 T cell receptor beta chains from the same sample are listed, as sequenced in a study of blood T cells in healthy people across ages (dated by TCRdb to the mid-2010s). Library preparation employed 5' RACE. Data came from an Illumina HiSeq 2500. The second PCR ran for about 7 to 11 cycles and used a J-beta primer mix along with a sample-barcoded 5' primer. In TCRdb, the public reads were trimmed at Q25 with fastp and aligned with MiXCR, with productive beta chains retained. Every CDR3 protein is listed once, alongside the most common genes and DNA of its rows. Recorded for this sample are about 1.4 million distinct CDR3 sequences; 59% of them occurred a single time. The ten largest clones take up 6.5% to 8.5% of the sample. The specimen was blood. The receptors were sampled from a man aged 18 to 29 in good health.

The rearrangement links TRBV14 to TRBJ2-3; a possible D gene is TRBD2 (5 bases). V was clipped by 3 bases and J by 9 bases, with 13 bases between them. The germline V gene has CDR1 SGHDN and CDR2 FVKESK. The CDR3 totals 13 residues. The CDR3 DNA sequence: TGTGCCAGCAGCCACACTTCTTCGGGAACGCAGTATTTT. It translates to CASSHTSSGTQYF.

V and J are TRBV20-1 and TRBJ2-1; D is uncertain. Germline-derived CDR1 and CDR2 are DFQATT and SNEGSKA (reference sequence). The CDR3 extends over 15 amino acids. Trimming took 5 bases from V and 0 from J, leaving 14 bases between them. CDR3 sequence (DNA): TGCAGTGCTCCAGCCACAGCGACCTCCTACAATGAGCAGTTCTTC. Translation gives CSAPATATSYNEQFF.